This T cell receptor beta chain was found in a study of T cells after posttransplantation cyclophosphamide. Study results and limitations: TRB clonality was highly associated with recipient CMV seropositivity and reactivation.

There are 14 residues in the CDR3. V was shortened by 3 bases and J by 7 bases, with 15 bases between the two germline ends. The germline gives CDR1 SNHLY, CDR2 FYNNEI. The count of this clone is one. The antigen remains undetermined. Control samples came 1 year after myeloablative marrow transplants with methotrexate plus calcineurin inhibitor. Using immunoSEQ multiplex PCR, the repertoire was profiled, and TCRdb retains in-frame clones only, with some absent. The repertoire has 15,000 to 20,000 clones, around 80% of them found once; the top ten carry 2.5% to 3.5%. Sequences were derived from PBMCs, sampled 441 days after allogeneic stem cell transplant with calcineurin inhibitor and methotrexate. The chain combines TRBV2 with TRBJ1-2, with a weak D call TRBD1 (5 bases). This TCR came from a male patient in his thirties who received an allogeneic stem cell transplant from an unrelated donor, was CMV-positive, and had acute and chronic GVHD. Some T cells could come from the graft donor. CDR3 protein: CASSEGRAEVGYTF. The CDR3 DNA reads TGTGCCAGCAGTGAGGGCAGGGCTGAAGTTGGCTACACCTTC.